This paragraph covers one TCR beta chain sequence. These data originate in a study of blood T cell repertoires in COVID-19. As for the study in general: Spain, Italy and the United States supplied samples that represented acute and convalescent COVID-19. PBMCs, B-cell-depleted T cells, or T cells provided the cDNA or gDNA that made up the material.

Germline V gene lookup returns CDR1 LNHNV and CDR2 YYDKDF (reference sequence). Trimming took 6 bases from V and 3 from J; bases not matched to a gene: 8. This CDR3 has 15 amino acids. Per the study methods: The authors estimated nucleated cell counts from reference gene primer amplification. Sequencing used immunoSEQ multiplex PCR; TCRdb keeps in-frame clones, though not all of them. That table gives V, J and clone size, and the DNA gave D and trimming. The sample yields about 15,000 clones, around 92% seen once. The chain couples TRBV15 to TRBJ1-2; TRBD1 matches 9 bases. Sequencing was carried out using peripheral blood. The clonotype comes from a human donor in a cohort sampled during active COVID-19. DNA of the CDR3: TGTGCCACCAGACGGACAGGGGCGCCCGACTATGGCTACACCTTC. Translated: CATRRTGAPDYGYTF.